What follows are 7 T cell receptor beta chains derived from one specimen sequenced in a study of T cells in Graves' hyperthyroidism and ophthalmopathy. RNA transcripts provided the source from which TCR beta CDR3 regions were amplified. The HTBI set primed first-round TCR CDR3 RT-PCR. TCRdb ran MiXCR on the multiplex PCR reads and lists one entry per CDR3 protein. The data hold 350,000 or so distinct CDR3 sequences, with roughly 18% observed a single time. The sample consisted of blood. The receptor set was obtained from a woman aged 35 to 49 with Graves' ophthalmopathy.

This chain uses TRBV6-5 with TRBJ2-7; D is perhaps TRBD1 (6 bases). Germline-derived CDR1 and CDR2 are MNHEY and SVGAGI. V shed 6 bases and J shed 2 bases, with 17 bases lying between them. The length of the CDR3 is 15 residues. The CDR3 region has the DNA TGTGCCAGCAGCTTAGGTGCCAGGGGCACCTACGAGCAGTACTTC. Its translation: CASSLGARGTYEQYF.

This clonotype was counted between two and nine times. This chain connects TRBV3-1 to TRBJ2-7; D ambiguous. V lost 1 base to trimming and J lost 0 bases, with 13 bases between them. Germline values: CDR1 LGHDT, CDR2 YNNKEL (reference sequence). This CDR3 is built from 16 residues. In DNA form, the CDR3 reads TGTGCCAGCAGCCAAGCCGCTTTGGTGAGCTCCTACGAGCAGTACTTC. As protein: CASSQAALVSSYEQYF.

In this sample, this clonotype turned up many times. V is TRBV6-1 and J is TRBJ2-7; 7 bases are shared with TRBD2. The CDR3 runs 17 residues. Germline assignment: CDR1 MNHNS and CDR2 SASEGT. Losses at the gene ends were 3 bases for V and 0 bases for J; bases not matched to a gene: 11. The CDR3 DNA reads as TGTGCCAGCAGTGATCATCCCCTAGCGGAAGACTCCTACGAGCAGTACTTC. Its translation: CASSDHPLAEDSYEQYF.

This clonotype was seen at least ten times. The rearrangement uses TRBV19 and TRBJ1-5, with TRBD1 identical over 7 bases. The CDR3 extends over 15 amino acids. After removal of 10 bases from V and 4 bases from J, the junction contained 13 bases not matched to a gene. From germline, CDR1 is LNHDA and CDR2 SQIVND (reference sequence). CDR3 protein: CATMGARGENQPQHF. For the CDR3, the DNA is TGTGCCACCATGGGGGCCAGGGGGGAGAATCAGCCCCAGCATTTT. The variable domain in full, completed from reference TRBV19 and TRBJ1-5, reads DGGITQSPKYLFRKEGQNVTLSCEQNLNHDAMYWYRQDPGQGLRLIYYSQIVNDFQKGDIAEGYSVSREKKESFPLTVTSAQKNPTAFYLCATMGARGENQPQHFGDGTRLSIL.

This clonotype was seen only a few times. The CDR3 sequence is CSASISGRGPYEQYF. The CDR3 DNA reads as TGCAGTGCTAGCATTAGCGGGAGGGGACCGTACGAGCAGTACTTC. The rearrangement uses TRBV20-1 and TRBJ2-7; 11 bases agree with TRBD2. Germline-derived CDR1 and CDR2 are DFQATT and SNEGSKA (reference sequence). V lost 3 bases to trimming and J lost 4 bases; unmatched junction nucleotides: 8. The CDR3 is 15 residues long.

Regarding this clonotype: A read error may account for a junction end that differs from germline. The chain combines TRBV5-8 with TRBJ2-7; maybe TRBD1 (6 bases). In germline, CDR1 is SGHTS, CDR2 YDEGEE. CDR3 length equals 14 residues. The CDR3 protein is CASSAVGRGYEQSF. Here the CDR3 DNA reads TGTGCCAGCAGCGCGGTGGGCAGGGGCTACGAGCAGTCCTTC.

This clonotype was seen at least ten times. This chain links TRBV3-1 with TRBJ2-5; 8 nucleotides agree with TRBD1. With 3 bases clipped from V and 6 bases from J, the junction kept 9 bases outside the gene matches. Per germline, CDR1 LGHDT and CDR2 YNNKEL (reference sequence). This CDR3 contains 15 residues. The CDR3 coding sequence is TGTGCCAGCAGCCATCCGGGGACAGGTGGGAAGACCCAGTACTTC. Amino acids: CASSHPGTGGKTQYF.